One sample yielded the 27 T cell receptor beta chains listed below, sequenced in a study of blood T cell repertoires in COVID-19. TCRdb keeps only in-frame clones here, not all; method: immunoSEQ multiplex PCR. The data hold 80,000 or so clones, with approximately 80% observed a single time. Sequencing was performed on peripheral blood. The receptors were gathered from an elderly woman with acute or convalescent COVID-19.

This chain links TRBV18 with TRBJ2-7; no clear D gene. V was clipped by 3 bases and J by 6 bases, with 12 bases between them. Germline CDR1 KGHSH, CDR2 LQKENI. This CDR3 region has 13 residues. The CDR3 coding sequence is TGTGCCAGCTCACCCCCCTCGTCAGGCGAGCAGTACTTC. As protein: CASSPPSSGEQYF.

CDR3 coding DNA: TGTGCCAGCAGCGCTTACCGGGGGGCCTCCTACGAGCAGTACTTC. Its protein is CASSAYRGASYEQYF. This sequence joins TRBV5-4 and TRBJ2-7, with D possibly being TRBD2 (7 bases). Germline assignment: CDR1 SGHNT and CDR2 YYREEE (reference sequence). V lost 4 bases to trimming and J lost 0 bases, with 14 bases between them. The CDR3 covers 15 residues.

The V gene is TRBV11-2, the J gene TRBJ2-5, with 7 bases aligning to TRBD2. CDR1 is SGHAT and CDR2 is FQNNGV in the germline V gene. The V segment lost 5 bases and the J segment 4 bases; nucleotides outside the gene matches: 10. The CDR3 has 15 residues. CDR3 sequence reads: CASSRADGRTETQYF. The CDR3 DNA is TGTGCCAGCAGCCGCGCGGACGGGAGGACAGAGACCCAGTACTTC.

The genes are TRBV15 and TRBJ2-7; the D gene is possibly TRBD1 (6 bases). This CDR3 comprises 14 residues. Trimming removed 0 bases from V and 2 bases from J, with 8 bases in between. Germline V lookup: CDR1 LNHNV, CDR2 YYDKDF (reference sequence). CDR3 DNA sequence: TGTGCCACCAGCAGAGAAACAGGGACCTACGAGCAGTACTTC. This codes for CATSRETGTYEQYF.

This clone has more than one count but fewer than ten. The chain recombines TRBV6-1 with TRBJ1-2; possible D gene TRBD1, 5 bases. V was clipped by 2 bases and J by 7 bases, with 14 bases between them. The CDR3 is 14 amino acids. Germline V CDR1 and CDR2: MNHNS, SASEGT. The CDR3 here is CASSETQGIRGYTF. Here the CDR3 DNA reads TGTGCCAGCAGTGAAACTCAGGGAATTCGTGGCTACACCTTC.

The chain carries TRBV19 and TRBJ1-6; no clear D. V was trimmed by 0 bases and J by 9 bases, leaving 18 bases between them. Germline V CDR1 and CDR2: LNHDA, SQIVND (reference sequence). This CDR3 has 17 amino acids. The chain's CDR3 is CASSIEAGPTEGSPLHF. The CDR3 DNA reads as TGTGCCAGTAGTATAGAGGCAGGACCCACGGAGGGTTCACCCCTCCACTTT.

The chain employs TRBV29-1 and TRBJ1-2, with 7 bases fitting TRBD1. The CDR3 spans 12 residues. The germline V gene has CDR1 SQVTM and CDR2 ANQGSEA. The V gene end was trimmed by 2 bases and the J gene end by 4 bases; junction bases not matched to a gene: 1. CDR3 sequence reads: CSVERDSYGYTF. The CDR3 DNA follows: TGCAGCGTTGAACGGGACAGCTATGGCTACACCTTC.

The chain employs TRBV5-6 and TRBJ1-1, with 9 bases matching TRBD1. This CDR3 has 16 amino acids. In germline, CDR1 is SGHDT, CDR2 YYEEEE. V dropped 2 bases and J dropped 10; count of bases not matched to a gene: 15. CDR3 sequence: CASSLPNGQGRDGAFF. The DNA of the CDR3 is TGTGCCAGCAGCTTACCTAATGGACAGGGGCGCGATGGAGCTTTCTTT.

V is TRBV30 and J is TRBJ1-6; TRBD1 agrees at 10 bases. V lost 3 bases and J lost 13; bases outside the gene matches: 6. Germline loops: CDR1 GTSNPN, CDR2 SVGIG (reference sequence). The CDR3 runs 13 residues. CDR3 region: CAWRDRGGRPLHF. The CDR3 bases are TGTGCCTGGAGGGACAGGGGGGGGAGGCCCCTCCACTTT.

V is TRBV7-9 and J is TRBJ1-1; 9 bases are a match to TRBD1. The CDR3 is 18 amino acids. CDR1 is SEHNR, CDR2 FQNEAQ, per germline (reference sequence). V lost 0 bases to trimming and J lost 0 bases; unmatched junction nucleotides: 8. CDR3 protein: CASSLAPVGTGLNTEAFF. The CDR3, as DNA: TGTGCCAGCAGCTTAGCGCCTGTAGGGACAGGGTTGAACACTGAAGCTTTCTTT.

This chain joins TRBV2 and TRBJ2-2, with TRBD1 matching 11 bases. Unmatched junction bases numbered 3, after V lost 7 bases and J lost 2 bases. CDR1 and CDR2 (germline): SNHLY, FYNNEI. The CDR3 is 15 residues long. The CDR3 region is CASTGTGGNTGELFF. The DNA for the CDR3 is TGTGCCAGCACCGGGACAGGGGGAAACACCGGGGAGCTGTTTTTT.

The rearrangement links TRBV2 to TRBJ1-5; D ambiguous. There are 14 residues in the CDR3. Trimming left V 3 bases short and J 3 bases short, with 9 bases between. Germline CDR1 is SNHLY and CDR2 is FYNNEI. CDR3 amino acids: CASSDTGINQPQHF. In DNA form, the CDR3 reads TGTGCCAGCAGTGATACGGGGATCAATCAGCCCCAGCATTTT.

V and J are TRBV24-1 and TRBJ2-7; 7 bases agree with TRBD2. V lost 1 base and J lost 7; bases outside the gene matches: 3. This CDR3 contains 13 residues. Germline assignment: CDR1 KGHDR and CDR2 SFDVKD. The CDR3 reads CATSDFGGGEQYF. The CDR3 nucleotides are TGTGCCACCAGTGATTTTGGGGGAGGGGAGCAGTACTTC.

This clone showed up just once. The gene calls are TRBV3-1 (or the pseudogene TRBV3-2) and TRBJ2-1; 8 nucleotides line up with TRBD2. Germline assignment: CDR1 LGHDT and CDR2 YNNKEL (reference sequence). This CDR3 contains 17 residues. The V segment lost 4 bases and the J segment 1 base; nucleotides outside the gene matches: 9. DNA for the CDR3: TGTGCCAGCAGCCGAAAATCAGCGGGGGCGTCCTACAATGAGCAGTTCTTC. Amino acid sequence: CASSRKSAGASYNEQFF.

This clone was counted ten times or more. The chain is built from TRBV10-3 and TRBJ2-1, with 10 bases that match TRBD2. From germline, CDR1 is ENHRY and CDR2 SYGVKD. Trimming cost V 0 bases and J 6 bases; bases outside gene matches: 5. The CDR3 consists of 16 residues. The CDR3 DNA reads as TGTGCCATCAGTGAGTCTAGCGGGGGGACAGTCAATGAGCAGTTCTTC. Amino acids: CAISESSGGTVNEQFF.

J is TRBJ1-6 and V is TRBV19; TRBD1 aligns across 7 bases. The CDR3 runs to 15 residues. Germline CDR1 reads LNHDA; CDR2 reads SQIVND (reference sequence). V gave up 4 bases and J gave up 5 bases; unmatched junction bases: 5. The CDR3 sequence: CASSTSGQNNSPLHF. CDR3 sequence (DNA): TGTGCCAGTAGTACCTCGGGACAGAATAATTCACCCCTCCACTTT.

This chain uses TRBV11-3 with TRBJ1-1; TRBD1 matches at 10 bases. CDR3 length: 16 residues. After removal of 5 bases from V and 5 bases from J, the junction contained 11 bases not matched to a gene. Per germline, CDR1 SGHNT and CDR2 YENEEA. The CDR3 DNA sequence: TGTGCCAGCAGCCCCCGACAGGGGGCCCTTGTTACTGAAGCTTTCTTT. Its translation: CASSPRQGALVTEAFF.

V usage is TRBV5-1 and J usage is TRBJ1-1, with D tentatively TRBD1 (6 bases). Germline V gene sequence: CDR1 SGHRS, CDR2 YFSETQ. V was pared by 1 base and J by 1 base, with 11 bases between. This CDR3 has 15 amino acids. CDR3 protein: CASSLFGGENTEAFF. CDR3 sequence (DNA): TGCGCCAGCAGCTTGTTTGGGGGCGAGAACACTGAAGCTTTCTTT.

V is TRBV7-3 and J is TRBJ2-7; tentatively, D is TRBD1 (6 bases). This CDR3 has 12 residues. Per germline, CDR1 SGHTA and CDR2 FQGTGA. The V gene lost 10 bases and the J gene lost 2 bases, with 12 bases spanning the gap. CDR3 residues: CATEAGAYEQYF. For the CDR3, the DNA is TGTGCCACCGAAGCAGGGGCCTACGAGCAGTACTTC. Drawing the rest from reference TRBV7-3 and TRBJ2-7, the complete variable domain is GAGVSQTPSNKVTEKGKYVELRCDPISGHTALYWYRQSLGQGPEFLIYFQGTGAADDSGLPNDRFFAVRPEGSVSTLKIQRTERGDSAVYLCATEAGAYEQYFGPGTRLTVT.

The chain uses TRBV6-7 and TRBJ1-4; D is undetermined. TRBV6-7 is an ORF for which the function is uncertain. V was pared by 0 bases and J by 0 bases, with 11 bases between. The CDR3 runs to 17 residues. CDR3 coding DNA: TGTGCCAGCAGTTACTCGAGTGGGAGGGCAACTAATGAAAAACTGTTTTTT. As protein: CASSYSSGRATNEKLFF.

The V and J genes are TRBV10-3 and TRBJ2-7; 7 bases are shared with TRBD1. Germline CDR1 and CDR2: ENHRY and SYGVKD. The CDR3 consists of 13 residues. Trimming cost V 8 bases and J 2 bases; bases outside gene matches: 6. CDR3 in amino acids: CAIGTVLTYEQYF. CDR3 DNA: TGTGCCATCGGGACAGTACTTACCTACGAGCAGTACTTC.

CDR3: CASSPPLAGGSYEQYF. The CDR3 nucleotides read TGTGCCAGCTCACCACCTCTAGCGGGGGGATCCTACGAGCAGTACTTC. This chain links TRBV18 with TRBJ2-7, with 11 bases matching TRBD2. Trimming removed 0 bases from V and 1 base from J; junction bases left unmatched: 2. The V gene's germline CDR1 is KGHSH and CDR2 LQKENI. This CDR3 region has 16 residues.

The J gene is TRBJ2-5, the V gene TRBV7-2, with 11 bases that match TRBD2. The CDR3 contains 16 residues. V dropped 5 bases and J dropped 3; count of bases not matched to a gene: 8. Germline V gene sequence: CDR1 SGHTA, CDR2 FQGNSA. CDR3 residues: CASSRRLAGREETQYF. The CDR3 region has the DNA TGTGCCAGCAGCCGTCGACTAGCGGGGAGGGAAGAGACCCAGTACTTC. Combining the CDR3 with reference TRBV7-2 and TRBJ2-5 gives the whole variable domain GAGVSQSPSNKVTEKGKDVELRCDPISGHTALYWYRQSLGQGLEFLIYFQGNSAPDKSGLPSDRFSAERTGGSVSTLTIQRTQQEDSAVYLCASSRRLAGREETQYFGPGTRLLVL.

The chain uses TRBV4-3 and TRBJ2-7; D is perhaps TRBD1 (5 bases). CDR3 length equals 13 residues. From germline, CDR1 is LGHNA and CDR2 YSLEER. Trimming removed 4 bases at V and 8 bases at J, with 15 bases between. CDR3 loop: CASSPPPDRQQYF. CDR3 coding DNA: TGCGCCAGCAGCCCCCCGCCCGACAGACAGCAGTACTTC.

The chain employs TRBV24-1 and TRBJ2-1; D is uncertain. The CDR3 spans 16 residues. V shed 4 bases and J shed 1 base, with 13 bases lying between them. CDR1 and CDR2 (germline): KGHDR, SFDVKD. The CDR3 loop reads CATSDRDKNSYNEQFF. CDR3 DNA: TGTGCCACCAGTGACCGAGACAAAAATTCCTACAATGAGCAGTTCTTC.

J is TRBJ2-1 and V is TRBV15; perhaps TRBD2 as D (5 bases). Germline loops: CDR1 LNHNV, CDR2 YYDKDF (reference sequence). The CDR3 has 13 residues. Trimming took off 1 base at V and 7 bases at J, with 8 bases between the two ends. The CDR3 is CATSRGGQNEQFF. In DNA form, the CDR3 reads TGTGCCACCAGCAGAGGCGGGCAGAATGAGCAGTTCTTC.

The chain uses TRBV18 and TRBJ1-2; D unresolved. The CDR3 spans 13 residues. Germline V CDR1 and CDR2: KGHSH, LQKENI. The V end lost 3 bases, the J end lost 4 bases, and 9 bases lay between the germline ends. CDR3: CASSPITGYGYTF. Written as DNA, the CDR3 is TGTGCCAGCTCACCGATTACTGGCTATGGCTACACCTTC.